A single sample is the source of the 30 T cell receptor beta chains below, sequenced in a study of cytotoxic CD8 clonotypes in ibrutinib-treated CLL. Using immunoSEQ multiplex PCR, the repertoire was profiled, and TCRdb retains in-frame clones only, with some absent. The sample includes around 52,000 clones, approximately 52% of them seen just once. This specimen was PBMCs, taken after 24 months of ibrutinib treatment. The receptor set was obtained from a human donor with chronic lymphocytic leukemia.

The chain carries TRBV7-2 and TRBJ2-5, with a possible D match to TRBD2 (5 bases). Trimming removed 2 bases from V and 7 bases from J, with 17 bases in between. Germline CDR1 and CDR2: SGHTA and FQGNSA. This CDR3 comprises 15 residues. CDR3 loop: CASSLSLAAARTQYF. Here the CDR3 DNA reads TGTGCCAGCAGCTTAAGCCTAGCCGCCGCTAGGACCCAGTACTTC.

A note on this clone: The same CDR3 can be traced to other DNA sequences in this sample. The V and J genes are TRBV29-1 and TRBJ2-1; 7 positions agree with TRBD2. The germline V gene encodes CDR1 SQVTM and CDR2 ANQGSEA. The CDR3 totals 12 residues. The V segment lost 6 bases and the J segment 7 bases; nucleotides outside the gene matches: 6. The chain's CDR3 is CSVSRGGNEQFF. The CDR3 DNA reads as TGCAGCGTGTCCCGCGGGGGAAATGAGCAGTTCTTC.

The chain links TRBV5-1 to TRBJ2-3, with TRBD1 matching over 9 bases. The length of the CDR3 is 14 residues. Germline CDR1 reads SGHRS; CDR2 reads YFSETQ. Trimming removed 4 bases from V and 3 bases from J; junction bases left unmatched: 3. The CDR3 DNA is TGCGCCAGCAGCACTGGACAGGGGACAGATACGCAGTATTTT. It encodes CASSTGQGTDTQYF.

J is TRBJ2-5 and V is TRBV5-1, with D perhaps TRBD1 (6 bases). Trimming stripped 2 bases from V and 1 base from J, with 9 bases between. The CDR3 contains 14 residues. CDR1 SGHRS and CDR2 YFSETQ come from the germline V gene. The CDR3 is CASSLDRLQETQYF. In DNA, the CDR3 is TGCGCCAGCAGCTTAGACAGGCTCCAAGAGACCCAGTACTTC. Supplemented by reference TRBV5-1 and TRBJ2-5, the full variable domain reads KAGVTQTPRYLIKTRGQQVTLSCSPISGHRSVSWYQQTPGQGLQFLFEYFSETQRNKGNFPGRFSGRQFSNSRSEMNVSTLELGDSALYLCASSLDRLQETQYFGPGTRLLVL.

The chain employs TRBV6-5 and TRBJ1-2, with a weak D call TRBD1 (6 bases). The germline V gene encodes CDR1 MNHEY and CDR2 SVGAGI. The CDR3 covers 13 residues. The V end was cut by 8 bases, the J end by 7 bases, with 17 bases between. The CDR3: CASFRGGSAGYTF. For the CDR3, the DNA is TGTGCCAGCTTCAGGGGCGGTTCGGCTGGCTACACCTTC.

The gene calls are TRBV27 and TRBJ2-5; 8 bases fit TRBD1. With 4 bases clipped from V and 2 bases from J, the junction kept 6 bases outside the gene matches. Germline-derived CDR1 and CDR2 are MNHEY and SMNVEV (reference sequence). CDR3 length: 15 residues. As DNA, the CDR3 is TGTGCCAGCAGTTCGCGGACAGGGAGGCAAGAGACCCAGTACTTC. This codes for CASSSRTGRQETQYF.

This clone has ten or more counts. The V and J genes are TRBV4-1 and TRBJ2-1; 7 bases align to TRBD1. The CDR3 spans 14 residues. The V segment lost 6 bases and the J segment 3 bases; nucleotides outside the gene matches: 5. The germline V gene has CDR1 MGHRA and CDR2 YSYEKL. In DNA form, the CDR3 reads TGCGCCAGCAGGGCGCCAGGGGGCTACAATGAGCAGTTCTTC. Its protein product is CASRAPGGYNEQFF.

The chain carries TRBV5-6 and TRBJ1-4; TRBD1 aligns across 11 bases. Germline CDR1 is SGHDT and CDR2 is YYEEEE. This CDR3 spans 19 amino acids. V shed 4 bases, J shed 0 bases, and the junction held 11 bases outside the gene matches. The CDR3 DNA reads as TGTGCCAGCAGCACAGACCGGGACAGGGGGACTACAACTAATGAAAAACTGTTTTTT. Translated, it gives CASSTDRDRGTTTNEKLFF.

J is TRBJ2-1 and V is TRBV5-1; the match to TRBD2 covers 13 bases. Germline-derived CDR1 and CDR2 are SGHRS and YFSETQ. Unmatched junction bases numbered 3, after V lost 0 bases and J lost 3 bases. The CDR3 totals 17 residues. For the CDR3, the DNA is TGCGCCAGCAGCTTGGGACTAGCGGGGGGCCACTACAATGAGCAGTTCTTC. This gives the protein CASSLGLAGGHYNEQFF. Full variable domain (remainder filled in from reference TRBV5-1 and TRBJ2-1): KAGVTQTPRYLIKTRGQQVTLSCSPISGHRSVSWYQQTPGQGLQFLFEYFSETQRNKGNFPGRFSGRQFSNSRSEMNVSTLELGDSALYLCASSLGLAGGHYNEQFFGPGTRLTVL.

This chain links TRBV7-9 with TRBJ1-5; D unresolved. Trimming removed 5 bases at V and 1 base at J, with 12 bases between. The germline V gene encodes CDR1 SEHNR and CDR2 FQNEAQ (reference sequence). CDR3 length: 15 amino acids. This chain's CDR3 is CASSANPGSNQPQHF. The CDR3 nucleotides read TGTGCCAGCAGCGCCAATCCGGGGAGCAATCAGCCCCAGCATTTT.

This chain links TRBV7-9 with TRBJ2-7; 9 bases are shared with TRBD1. Germline V gives CDR1 SEHNR, CDR2 FQNEAQ (reference sequence). The CDR3 covers 11 residues. The CDR3 nucleotides read TGTGCCAGCAGCCAGCAAGGGACAGGGCCCGTC. It encodes CASSQQGTGPV.

The chain combines TRBV27 with TRBJ2-2; the D gene is possibly TRBD1 (6 bases). This CDR3 has 17 residues. Trimming cost V 7 bases and J 2 bases, with 20 bases left between them. Germline loops: CDR1 MNHEY, CDR2 SMNVEV (reference sequence). The CDR3 coding sequence is TGTGCCAGCATACCTTATGGGGGCCGGGTCAACACCGGGGAGCTGTTTTTT. Encoded protein: CASIPYGGRVNTGELFF.

This chain links TRBV7-6 with TRBJ2-3; possibly TRBD1 for D (6 bases). Trimming cost V 5 bases and J 1 base, with 16 bases left between them. Germline CDR1 is SGHVS and CDR2 is FNYEAQ. The CDR3 is made up of 16 amino acids. The CDR3 DNA follows: TGTGCCAGCAGCGCCTATGGGGGCACGGGCACAGATACGCAGTATTTT. Its protein product is CASSAYGGTGTDTQYF.

CDR3 protein: CASSYDPFDYTGELFF. The CDR3 DNA is TGTGCCAGCAGTTACGATCCCTTCGACTACACCGGGGAGCTGTTTTTT. The chain is built from TRBV6-4 and TRBJ2-2; D ambiguous. The CDR3 sequence is 16 residues long. Trimming left V 5 bases short and J 3 bases short, with 16 bases between. The germline V gene encodes CDR1 MRHNA and CDR2 SNTAGT.

This clone was detected once. The V gene is TRBV19, the J gene TRBJ1-1; D is ambiguous. The V gene's germline CDR1 is LNHDA and CDR2 SQIVND (reference sequence). Trimming removed 2 bases at V and 1 base at J, with 8 bases between. The length of the CDR3 is 14 residues. The CDR3 is CASSIRSQNTEAFF. In nucleotides, the CDR3 is TGTGCCAGTAGTATAAGGTCTCAGAACACTGAAGCTTTCTTT. Based on the CDR3 plus reference TRBV19 and TRBJ1-1, the full variable domain is DGGITQSPKYLFRKEGQNVTLSCEQNLNHDAMYWYRQDPGQGLRLIYYSQIVNDFQKGDIAEGYSVSREKKESFPLTVTSAQKNPTAFYLCASSIRSQNTEAFFGQGTRLTVV.

This clone was seen a few times. The chain links TRBV5-1 to TRBJ2-7, with 7 nucleotides matching TRBD1. This CDR3 comprises 13 residues. Germline V gene data show CDR1 as SGHRS and CDR2 as YFSETQ. V lost 0 bases and J lost 7; bases outside the gene matches: 4. The CDR3 bases are TGCGCCAGCAGCTTGGGACAGGGCCAAGAGCAGTACGTC. It translates to CASSLGQGQEQYV.

The rearrangement uses TRBV11-2 and TRBJ1-5; 7 nucleotides match TRBD1. CDR1 SGHAT and CDR2 FQNNGV come from the germline V gene. V was clipped by 6 bases and J by 4 bases; unmatched bases: 9. The CDR3 loop spans 15 amino acids. CDR3 nucleotide sequence: TGTGCCAGCAGTCAAAGGCCAGGGGGTAATCAGCCCCAGCATTTT. As protein: CASSQRPGGNQPQHF.

This chain links TRBV7-8 with TRBJ1-1; D unclear. The CDR3 loop spans 13 amino acids. Germline V CDR1 and CDR2: SGHVS, FQNEAQ. With 10 bases removed from V and 1 base from J, the gap between germline ends came to 13 bases. CDR3 bases: TGTGCCACCCAGACCTGGGCGAACACTGAAGCTTTCTTT. This translates into CATQTWANTEAFF.

This clone was found a few times. The V call is TRBV5-1, the J call TRBJ2-5; D remains unclear. The V gene's germline CDR1 is SGHRS and CDR2 YFSETQ. V gave up 4 bases and J gave up 2 bases, with 3 bases separating them. This CDR3 has 11 residues. The CDR3 reads CASSEQETQYF. The CDR3, as DNA: TGCGCCAGCAGCGAACAAGAGACCCAGTACTTC.

CDR3 protein: CASSPAGVAETQYF. CDR3 in DNA: TGTGCCAGCAGCCCAGCGGGAGTCGCTGAGACCCAGTACTTC. V is TRBV27 and J is TRBJ2-5; 8 bases match TRBD2. Germline CDR1 MNHEY, CDR2 SMNVEV (reference sequence). The CDR3 runs 14 residues. V dropped 6 bases and J dropped 5; count of bases not matched to a gene: 8.

The V call is TRBV2, the J call TRBJ1-2; D gene unclear. CDR3 size: 13 residues. With 7 bases removed from V and 6 bases from J, the gap between germline ends came to 15 bases. Germline CDR1 is SNHLY and CDR2 is FYNNEI. CDR3 sequence (DNA): TGTGCCAGCAACGCCCGGGCTCAGAATGGCTACACCTTC. It codes for CASNARAQNGYTF.

The chain has TRBV7-2 and TRBJ2-5; perhaps TRBD2 as D (7 bases). Germline V gene lookup returns CDR1 SGHTA and CDR2 FQGNSA. CDR3 length: 13 residues. Trimming pared 5 bases from V and 9 bases from J, leaving 16 bases between. This chain's CDR3 is CASSPQGREAQYF. The CDR3 DNA reads TGTGCCAGCAGCCCCCAGGGGAGGGAGGCCCAGTACTTC. Full variable domain (remainder filled in from reference TRBV7-2 and TRBJ2-5): GAGVSQSPSNKVTEKGKDVELRCDPISGHTALYWYRQSLGQGLEFLIYFQGNSAPDKSGLPSDRFSAERTGGSVSTLTIQRTQQEDSAVYLCASSPQGREAQYFGPGTRLLVL.

A few counts support this clone. The V gene is TRBV5-1, the J gene TRBJ1-4; D unresolved. The CDR3 runs to 14 residues. In germline, CDR1 is SGHRS, CDR2 YFSETQ. Trimming took off 7 bases at V and 8 bases at J, with 18 bases between the two ends. Here the CDR3 DNA reads TGCGCCAGCGCGCCGGACCACCTAGGGGAAAAACTGTTTTTT. Its translation is CASAPDHLGEKLFF.

V usage is TRBV27 and J usage is TRBJ2-1, with 9 bases identical to TRBD1. The ends lost 6 bases at V and 10 bases at J; junction bases unmatched: 7. Germline CDR1 and CDR2: MNHEY and SMNVEV (reference sequence). The CDR3 covers 13 residues. This chain's CDR3 is CASRGTGKVEQFF. DNA for the CDR3: TGTGCCAGCAGGGGGACAGGGAAGGTCGAGCAGTTCTTC.

In its sample, this clone was seen a few times. The chain joins TRBV6-5 to TRBJ1-1; D may be TRBD1 (6 bases). This CDR3 has 16 amino acids. Trimming removed 0 bases at V and 10 bases at J, with 21 bases between. CDR1 is MNHEY, CDR2 SVGAGI, per germline. Here the CDR3 DNA reads TGTGCCAGCAGTTACTCGTCCTTCGAGGGGGGGGTCCGAGCTTTCTTT. Translation gives CASSYSSFEGGVRAFF.

This chain uses TRBV28 with TRBJ2-5; D unresolved. The CDR3 extends over 13 amino acids. The V gene's germline CDR1 is MDHEN and CDR2 SYDVKM. Trimming took 3 bases from V and 1 from J, leaving 6 bases between them. CDR3 nucleotide sequence: TGTGCCAGCAGTTTTCCACCCCAAGAGACCCAGTACTTC. This codes for CASSFPPQETQYF.

This clone was observed at least ten times. The V and J genes are TRBV2 and TRBJ1-2, with a weak D call TRBD1 (5 bases). The CDR3 covers 14 residues. Per germline, CDR1 SNHLY and CDR2 FYNNEI. Trimming cost V 4 bases and J 4 bases, with 13 bases left between them. CDR3 protein: CASSVLTAIYGYTF. CDR3 nucleotides: TGTGCCAGCAGTGTCTTGACAGCCATCTATGGCTACACCTTC. Filled out from reference TRBV2 and TRBJ1-2, the complete variable domain reads EPEVTQTPSHQVTQMGQEVILRCVPISNHLYFYWYRQILGQKVEFLVSFYNNEISEKSEIFDDQFSVERPDGSNFTLKIRSTKLEDSAMYFCASSVLTAIYGYTFGSGTRLTVV.

The chain combines TRBV19 with TRBJ1-5; no clear D gene. The CDR3 totals 11 residues. V lost 9 bases, J lost 2 bases, and 5 bases lay in between. The V gene's germline CDR1 is LNHDA and CDR2 SQIVND (reference sequence). CDR3 nucleotide sequence: TGTGCCAGCGGGGGCAATCAGCCCCAGCATTTT. Its translation is CASGGNQPQHF.

A single count supports this clone. The chain carries TRBV5-6 and TRBJ2-1, with 9 bases lining up with TRBD2. J gave up 10 bases and V 4 bases, and 12 bases lay outside the gene matches. The CDR3 consists of 15 residues. Germline CDR1 and CDR2: SGHDT and YYEEEE. The CDR3 loop is CASSPDSGRNWEQFF. The CDR3 DNA is TGTGCCAGCAGCCCCGATAGCGGGAGAAATTGGGAGCAGTTCTTC. Combining the CDR3 with reference TRBV5-6 and TRBJ2-1 gives the whole variable domain DAGVTQSPTHLIKTRGQQVTLRCSPKSGHDTVSWYQQALGQGPQFIFQYYEEEERQRGNFPDRFSGHQFPNYSSELNVNALLLGDSALYLCASSPDSGRNWEQFFGPGTRLTVL.

V and J are TRBV9 and TRBJ2-3, with D possibly TRBD1 on 6 matching bases. The V and J ends lost 0 bases and 6 bases respectively, with 8 bases between them. CDR3 size: 13 residues. The V gene's germline CDR1 is SGDLS and CDR2 YYNGEE. CDR3 amino acids: CASSVGQGDTQYF. Written as DNA, the CDR3 is TGTGCCAGCAGCGTAGGGCAGGGGGATACGCAGTATTTT.